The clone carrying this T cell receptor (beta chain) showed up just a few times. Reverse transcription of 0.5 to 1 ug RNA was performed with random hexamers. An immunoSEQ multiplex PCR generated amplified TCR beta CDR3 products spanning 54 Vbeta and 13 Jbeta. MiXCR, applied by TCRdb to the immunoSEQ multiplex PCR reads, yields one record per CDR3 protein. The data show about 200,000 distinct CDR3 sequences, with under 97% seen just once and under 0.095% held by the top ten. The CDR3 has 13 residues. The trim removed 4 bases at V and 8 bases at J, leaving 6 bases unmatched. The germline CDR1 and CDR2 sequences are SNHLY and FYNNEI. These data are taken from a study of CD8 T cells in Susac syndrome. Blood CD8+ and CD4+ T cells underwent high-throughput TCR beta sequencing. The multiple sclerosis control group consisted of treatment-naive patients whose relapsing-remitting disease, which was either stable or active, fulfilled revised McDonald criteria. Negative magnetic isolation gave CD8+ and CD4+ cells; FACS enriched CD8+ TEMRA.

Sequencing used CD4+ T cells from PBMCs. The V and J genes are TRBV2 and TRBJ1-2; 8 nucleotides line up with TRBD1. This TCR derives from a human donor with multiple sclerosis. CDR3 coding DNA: TGTGCCAGCAGTGCCGACAGGGGCCGGGGCTACACCTTC. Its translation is CASSADRGRGYTF.